These T cell receptor beta chains were read from a single sample in a study of shared clonotypes between healthy human individuals. Clones were sequenced by immunoSEQ multiplex PCR, and TCRdb holds only the in-frame ones, with some missing. This sample has millions of clones, with 85% to 95% found just once. Sequencing was carried out using naive CD8+ T cells sorted from blood. The receptors come from a man between 18 and 35 years old in good health. The CDR3 runs from the conserved cysteine through the conserved F or W. Fields, in order: J gene, V gene, clone size, D gene, CDR3 protein, CDR3 DNA. The D gene is left open where the match is weak. Not every row has a clone size; where given, it reads once, few, many or a size class.

j_gene: TRBJ1-1
v_gene: TRBV7-6
abundance: once
d_gene: -
CDR3aa: CASSLDGATEAFF
CDR3nt: TGTGCCAGCAGCTTAGACGGGGCGACTGAAGCTTTCTTT

j_gene: TRBJ2-5
v_gene: TRBV9
abundance: -
d_gene: -
CDR3aa: CASSPEGTIEETQYF
CDR3nt: TGTGCCAGCAGCCCGGAGGGGACGATAGAAGAGACCCAGTACTTC

j_gene: TRBJ2-7
v_gene: TRBV10-2
abundance: -
d_gene: -
CDR3aa: CASSETGYEQYF
CDR3nt: TGCGCCAGCAGTGAGACAGGGTACGAGCAGTACTTC

j_gene: TRBJ2-7
v_gene: TRBV27
abundance: -
d_gene: TRBD2
CDR3aa: CASRWSGTTYEQYF
CDR3nt: TGTGCCAGCAGATGGAGCGGGACGACCTACGAGCAGTACTTC

j_gene: TRBJ2-7
v_gene: TRBV11-2
abundance: -
d_gene: TRBD2
CDR3aa: CASSFASGISYEQYF
CDR3nt: TGTGCCAGCAGCTTTGCTAGCGGGATCTCCTACGAGCAGTACTTC

j_gene: TRBJ2-7
v_gene: TRBV27
abundance: -
d_gene: TRBD2
CDR3aa: CASSPTSGGHSYEQYF
CDR3nt: TGTGCCAGCAGCCCTACTAGCGGGGGGCACTCCTACGAGCAGTACTTC

j_gene: TRBJ2-2
v_gene: TRBV28
abundance: -
d_gene: -
CDR3aa: CASSFLEELFF
CDR3nt: TGTGCCAGCAGTTTTCTGGAGGAGCTGTTTTTT

j_gene: TRBJ1-1
v_gene: TRBV19
abundance: -
d_gene: -
CDR3aa: CASSTGENTEAFF
CDR3nt: TGTGCCAGTAGTACGGGAGAGAACACTGAAGCTTTCTTT

j_gene: TRBJ2-7
v_gene: TRBV13
abundance: -
d_gene: TRBD1
CDR3aa: CASSLGQGGTFYEQYF
CDR3nt: TGTGCCAGCAGCTTGGGACAGGGTGGAACCTTCTACGAGCAGTACTTC

j_gene: TRBJ2-5
v_gene: TRBV6-1
abundance: -
d_gene: -
CDR3aa: CASSEEVRGGHQETQYF
CDR3nt: TGTGCCAGCAGTGAAGAGGTCAGGGGGGGACACCAAGAGACCCAGTACTTC

j_gene: TRBJ2-7
v_gene: TRBV4-3
abundance: -
d_gene: -
CDR3aa: CASSQEEGIAYEQYF
CDR3nt: TGCGCCAGCAGCCAAGAGGAGGGGATCGCCTACGAGCAGTACTTC

j_gene: TRBJ1-2
v_gene: TRBV7-6
abundance: -
d_gene: TRBD1
CDR3aa: CASSSGQGGTGYTF
CDR3nt: TGTGCCAGCAGCTCCGGACAGGGTGGGACTGGCTACACCTTC

j_gene: TRBJ1-5
v_gene: TRBV6-1
abundance: -
d_gene: -
CDR3aa: CASSPYSNQPQHF
CDR3nt: TGTGCCAGCAGCCCGTATAGCAATCAGCCCCAGCATTTT

j_gene: TRBJ2-5
v_gene: TRBV7-3
abundance: -
d_gene: TRBD1
CDR3aa: CASSDRGETQYF
CDR3nt: TGTGCCAGCAGCGACAGGGGAGAGACCCAGTACTTC

j_gene: TRBJ2-7
v_gene: TRBV19
abundance: -
d_gene: -
CDR3aa: CASSSGLSSYEQYF
CDR3nt: TGTGCCAGTAGTTCAGGACTCAGCTCCTACGAGCAGTACTTC

j_gene: TRBJ2-5
v_gene: TRBV19
abundance: -
d_gene: -
CDR3aa: CASRLAEQETQYF
CDR3nt: TGTGCCAGTAGGTTAGCGGAACAAGAGACCCAGTACTTC

j_gene: TRBJ2-7
v_gene: TRBV6-5
abundance: -
d_gene: TRBD2
CDR3aa: CASSPLAGYEQYF
CDR3nt: TGTGCCAGCAGTCCCCTAGCGGGCTACGAGCAGTACTTC

j_gene: TRBJ1-6
v_gene: TRBV4-1
abundance: once
d_gene: -
CDR3aa: CASSREGRGWPLHF
CDR3nt: TGCGCCAGCAGCCGCGAGGGGAGAGGATGGCCCCTCCACTTT

j_gene: TRBJ2-7
v_gene: TRBV9
abundance: -
d_gene: -
CDR3aa: CASSVDDSLSYEQYF
CDR3nt: TGTGCCAGCAGCGTAGATGACTCCCTATCCTACGAGCAGTACTTC

j_gene: TRBJ2-1
v_gene: TRBV9
abundance: -
d_gene: TRBD2
CDR3aa: CASSYLAGGDEQFF
CDR3nt: TGTGCCAGCAGCTACCTAGCGGGGGGCGATGAGCAGTTCTTC

j_gene: TRBJ2-2
v_gene: TRBV5-4
abundance: -
d_gene: TRBD1
CDR3aa: CASSLGTGTGELFF
CDR3nt: TGTGCCAGCAGCTTGGGGACAGGCACCGGGGAGCTGTTTTTT

j_gene: TRBJ2-7
v_gene: TRBV2
abundance: -
d_gene: -
CDR3aa: CASYSYEQYF
CDR3nt: TGTGCCAGCTACTCCTACGAGCAGTACTTC

j_gene: TRBJ2-7
v_gene: TRBV28
abundance: -
d_gene: -
CDR3aa: CASSGGDSFGHPQEQYF
CDR3nt: TGTGCCAGCAGCGGGGGAGACTCTTTCGGCCACCCTCAGGAGCAGTACTTC

j_gene: TRBJ1-5
v_gene: TRBV5-8
abundance: -
d_gene: TRBD1
CDR3aa: CASSLGARGLDQPQHF
CDR3nt: TGTGCCAGCAGCTTGGGGGCCAGGGGGCTGGATCAGCCCCAGCATTTT

j_gene: TRBJ2-7
v_gene: TRBV5-1
abundance: -
d_gene: -
CDR3aa: CASSFGLGRGPYEQYF
CDR3nt: TGCGCCAGCAGCTTCGGGCTAGGCCGAGGGCCCTACGAGCAGTACTTC

j_gene: TRBJ1-2
v_gene: TRBV5-1
abundance: -
d_gene: -
CDR3aa: CASSLDWNPNYGYTF
CDR3nt: TGCGCCAGCAGTTTAGACTGGAACCCTAACTATGGCTACACCTTC

j_gene: TRBJ2-5
v_gene: TRBV27
abundance: -
d_gene: TRBD1
CDR3aa: CASSSGTGIETQYF
CDR3nt: TGTGCCAGCAGTTCCGGGACAGGAATAGAGACCCAGTACTTC

j_gene: TRBJ2-7
v_gene: TRBV7-2
abundance: -
d_gene: -
CDR3aa: CASSLWVRYEQYF
CDR3nt: TGTGCCAGCAGCTTATGGGTACGGTACGAGCAGTACTTC